The next 21 T cell receptor beta chains were all read from a single sample in a study of blood T cells in healthy people across ages. The use of a sample-barcoded 5' primer and a J-beta primer mix characterized a second PCR of roughly 6 to 11 cycles. MiXCR was run by TCRdb on the 5' RACE reads, yielding one entry per CDR3 protein. Of about 2 million distinct CDR3 sequences in the sample, around 50% were seen once. The sample taken for sequencing was blood. Receptors were obtained from a woman in her thirties or forties in good health.

J is TRBJ2-1 and V is TRBV28; 12 nucleotides agree with TRBD2. CDR1 and CDR2 from the germline V gene are MDHEN and SYDVKM. The CDR3 has 14 residues. Trimming removed 10 bases from V and 10 bases from J; junction bases left unmatched: 11. The DNA for the CDR3 is TGTGCCACCGGGGCGACTAGCGGGGGAAGGGAGCAGTTCTTC. Translated, it gives CATGATSGGREQFF.

V is TRBV25-1 and J is TRBJ1-2, with a weak D call TRBD1 (6 bases). The CDR3 runs 14 residues. CDR1 and CDR2 (germline): MGHDK, SYGVNS. The germline V and J ends were trimmed by 3 bases and 8 bases, with 16 bases remaining between them. In DNA, the CDR3 is TGTGCCAGCAGTGATTACATGGGGGGGCGAGGCTACACCTTC. Protein product: CASSDYMGGRGYTF.

V is TRBV3-1 and J is TRBJ2-7; 7 bases align to TRBD1. This CDR3 has 15 residues. Germline assignment: CDR1 LGHDT and CDR2 YNNKEL (reference sequence). The V and J ends lost 4 bases and 3 bases, in that order; junction bases with no gene match: 9. This CDR3 reads CASSPYRGPRYEQYF. CDR3 DNA sequence: TGTGCCAGCAGCCCGTACAGGGGACCCCGCTACGAGCAGTACTTC.

The chain links TRBV7-9 to TRBJ2-1; D may be TRBD1 or TRBD2 (5 bases each). The CDR3 sequence is 13 residues long. Trimming left V 6 bases short and J 5 bases short, with 11 bases between. Germline CDR1 is SEHNR and CDR2 is FQNEAQ (reference sequence). The CDR3 region is CASRDGAHNEQFF. CDR3 bases: TGTGCCAGCAGGGACGGGGCTCACAATGAGCAGTTCTTC.

The chain links TRBV20-1 to TRBJ2-1; D remains unclear. V was shortened by 2 bases and J by 7 bases, with 6 bases between the two germline ends. Germline assignment: CDR1 DFQATT and CDR2 SNEGSKA (reference sequence). The CDR3 contains 11 residues. In DNA form, the CDR3 reads TGCAGTGCTAGAATCGGGAATGAGCAGTTCTTC. Translating gives CSARIGNEQFF.

Only a few counts were recorded for this clonotype. One end of the junction is discordant with germline, which a read error may explain. The gene calls are TRBV20-1 and TRBJ2-7; TRBD1 might be the D (5 bases). The CDR3 has 13 residues. CDR1 and CDR2 (germline): DFQATT, SNEGSKA (reference sequence). For the CDR3, the DNA is TGCAGCGCTAGTACCCCAGGGACCTACGAGCAGTACTTC. Amino acid sequence: CSASTPGTYEQYF.

Ten or more counts support this clonotype. The chain carries TRBV29-1 and TRBJ2-1; 9 nucleotides line up with TRBD1. V lost 3 bases, J lost 5 bases, and 14 bases stayed unmatched. This CDR3 comprises 17 residues. The germline gives CDR1 SQVTM, CDR2 ANQGSEA. DNA of the CDR3: TGCAGCGTTGAGAGCCCGGGACAGGGAGGAGGGGACAATGAGCAGTTCTTC. This encodes CSVESPGQGGGDNEQFF.

The chain couples TRBV7-6 to TRBJ2-5; D is undetermined. The J call may not be correct, given that the DNA end is closer to TRBJ2-4. The CDR3 length is 17 residues. Germline V lookup: CDR1 SGHVS, CDR2 FNYEAQ. CDR3 in amino acids: CASSLPSEVRAKNIQYF. The CDR3 nucleotides read TGTGCCAGCAGCTTACCCTCCGAAGTTAGAGCCAAAAACATTCAGTACTTC.

The gene calls are TRBV7-2 and TRBJ1-6; D call uncertain. The V gene's germline CDR1 is SGHTA and CDR2 FQGNSA. The CDR3 is 14 residues long. The ends were cut back, 6 bases at V and 6 bases at J, with 12 bases in the middle. CDR3 sequence reads: CASRPPPFNSPLHF. CDR3 coding DNA: TGTGCCAGCAGGCCCCCGCCCTTTAATTCACCCCTCCACTTT.

This clonotype turned up a few times. The V and J genes are TRBV20-1 and TRBJ2-5; TRBD2 aligns across 8 bases. The J segment lost 2 bases and the V segment lost 0 bases, leaving 8 bases of the junction unmatched. CDR3 size: 16 residues. Germline-derived CDR1 and CDR2 are DFQATT and SNEGSKA (reference sequence). CDR3 protein: CSARDLVAGTQETQYF. CDR3 in DNA: TGCAGTGCTAGAGATCTTGTAGCGGGGACGCAAGAGACCCAGTACTTC.

CDR3 nucleotide sequence: TGCGCCAGCAGCTTGGACGAGAGCCACGAGCAGTACTTC. Translated, it gives CASSLDESHEQYF. The V and J genes are TRBV5-1 and TRBJ2-7; D is ambiguous. V gave up 0 bases and J gave up 5 bases, with 9 bases separating them. The germline CDR1 and CDR2 sequences are SGHRS and YFSETQ. The CDR3 totals 13 residues.

This sequence joins TRBV11-2 and TRBJ2-5; 8 positions agree with TRBD1. The CDR3 spans 15 residues. V shed 5 bases and J 0 bases; nucleotides not matched to a gene: 5. The germline CDR1 and CDR2 sequences are SGHAT and FQNNGV. The CDR3 nucleotides are TGTGCCAGCAGCATCAGGACAGGGTACCAAGAGACCCAGTACTTC. This sequence encodes CASSIRTGYQETQYF.

This chain connects TRBV18 to TRBJ1-1; 8 bases match TRBD1. The CDR3 consists of 16 residues. The V segment lost 4 bases and the J segment 3 bases; nucleotides outside the gene matches: 10. Germline V gene sequence: CDR1 KGHSH, CDR2 LQKENI. The CDR3 here is CASSQRQGRIDTEAFF. The CDR3 DNA reads as TGTGCCAGCTCACAAAGACAGGGGCGGATAGACACTGAAGCTTTCTTT. Supplemented by reference TRBV18 and TRBJ1-1, the full variable domain reads NAGVMQNPRHLVRRRGQEARLRCSPMKGHSHVYWYRQLPEEGLKFMVYLQKENIIDESGMPKERFSAEFPKEGPSILRIQQVVRGDSAAYFCASSQRQGRIDTEAFFGQGTRLTVV.

The V and J genes are TRBV7-8 and TRBJ1-4; D gene unclear. V dropped 5 bases and J dropped 8 bases, with 15 bases sitting between them. The CDR3 is 14 residues long. The germline V gene has CDR1 SGHVS and CDR2 FQNEAQ. In DNA form, the CDR3 reads TGTGCCAGCAGCCCTTCCGATCGACTGGAAAAACTGTTTTTT. Its translation: CASSPSDRLEKLFF.

The rearrangement links TRBV5-1 to TRBJ2-7; D remains unclear. Near its end, the DNA agrees better with TRBJ2-5, so the J call may be wrong. Germline V lookup: CDR1 SGHRS, CDR2 YFSETQ. The CDR3 spans 13 residues. The CDR3 reads CASSLQIGETQYF. CDR3 sequence (DNA): TGCGCCAGCAGCCTCCAAATTGGGGAGACCCAGTACTTC.

This clonotype was picked up many times. At one end, the junction sequence differs from germline, possibly due to a read error. V is TRBV28 and J is TRBJ2-5; no definite D call. Per the germline V gene, CDR1 is MDHEN and CDR2 is SYDVKM. CDR3 length equals 12 residues. The CDR3 DNA reads TGCGCCAGCAGCTTGCGTTTAGAGACCCAGTACTTC. Its protein product is CASSLRLETQYF.

The chain is built from TRBV20-1 and TRBJ2-7; the D is unclear. The CDR3 consists of 11 residues. Germline loops: CDR1 DFQATT, CDR2 SNEGSKA (reference sequence). Trimming took off 5 bases at V and 7 bases at J, with 12 bases between the two ends. CDR3 loop: CSAEIIEEQYF. The CDR3 bases are TGCAGTGCTGAGATAATCGAGGAGCAGTACTTC.

This clonotype was picked up one time. The J gene is TRBJ2-1, the V gene TRBV6-1, with 7 bases identical to TRBD2. This CDR3 spans 16 amino acids. Germline CDR1 reads MNHNS; CDR2 reads SASEGT. The junction had 11 bases not matched to a gene; V was cut back by 5 bases and J by 4 bases. This CDR3 is CASSQTRGGLYNEQFF. The CDR3 nucleotides are TGTGCCAGCAGTCAAACGAGGGGAGGGCTATACAATGAGCAGTTCTTC.

The V gene is TRBV6-2 or TRBV6-3, the J gene TRBJ2-7; TRBD2 might be the D (5 bases). Germline V CDR1 and CDR2: MNHEY, SVGEGT. V was clipped by 5 bases and J by 2 bases, with 19 bases between them. The CDR3 runs to 16 residues. The DNA of the CDR3 is TGTGCCAGCAGTCACGGGAACACCAAACTTGCCTACGAGCAGTACTTC. This codes for CASSHGNTKLAYEQYF.

In its sample, this clonotype was seen a few times. The chain carries TRBV4-3 and TRBJ2-3, with 9 nucleotides matching TRBD1. This CDR3 region has 17 residues. Germline CDR1 reads LGHNA; CDR2 reads YSLEER. V trimming: 0 bases; J trimming: 3 bases; junction bases outside the gene matches: 7. The CDR3 sequence: CASSQEVGQGFTDTQYF. CDR3 in DNA: TGCGCCAGCAGCCAAGAAGTGGGACAGGGTTTTACAGATACGCAGTATTTT.

CDR3 sequence reads: CASSQVRGVLGYTF. CDR3 nucleotide sequence: TGCGCCAGCAGCCAAGTCCGTGGGGTTCTTGGCTACACCTTC. The V and J genes are TRBV4-1 and TRBJ1-2; D not resolved. The CDR3 is 14 residues long. Trimming left V 1 base short and J 7 bases short, with 13 bases between. The V gene's germline CDR1 is MGHRA and CDR2 YSYEKL.